This is a list of T cell receptor beta chains from one sample in a study of blood T cell repertoires in COVID-19. Sequenced by immunoSEQ multiplex PCR; TCRdb stores in-frame clones only, minus some. The table records roughly 100,000 clones, about four fifths of them present only once. The sample was peripheral blood. These receptors all stem from a human donor in a cohort sampled during active COVID-19. CDR3s include the opening cysteine and the closing phenylalanine or tryptophan.

V gene: TRBV7-8
J gene: TRBJ1-1
CDR3 protein: CASSLLTGGGNTEAFF

V gene: TRBV27
J gene: TRBJ2-6
CDR3 protein: CASSLRTPGTGGFGANVLTF

V gene: TRBV25-1
J gene: TRBJ1-1
CDR3 protein: CASSELLGEAFF

V gene: TRBV18
J gene: TRBJ1-2
CDR3 protein: CASSPRQDIGYTF

V gene: TRBV19
J gene: TRBJ2-2
CDR3 protein: CASSITSGGYTGELFF

V gene: TRBV5-1
J gene: TRBJ2-2
CDR3 protein: CASNPLAGGRTGELFF

V gene: TRBV15
J gene: TRBJ1-1
CDR3 protein: CATSLTGQGDTEAFF

V gene: TRBV7-6
J gene: TRBJ2-6
CDR3 protein: CASSFQGRGANVLTF

V gene: TRBV7-9
J gene: TRBJ2-6
CDR3 protein: CASRPLGEGANVLTF

V gene: TRBV28
J gene: TRBJ2-7
CDR3 protein: CASSLFTYEQYF

V gene: TRBV12-3/TRBV12-4
J gene: TRBJ2-2
CDR3 protein: CASSSGVPGELFF

V gene: TRBV5-4
J gene: TRBJ1-2
CDR3 protein: CASSIRDRRSGNGYTF

V gene: TRBV25-1
J gene: TRBJ1-1
CDR3 protein: CASRVSQGPGTEAFF

V gene: TRBV6-5
J gene: TRBJ1-2
CDR3 protein: CASSYQTENYGYTF

V gene: TRBV10-1
J gene: TRBJ2-7
CDR3 protein: CASSKGQSSSYEQYF

V gene: TRBV5-4
J gene: TRBJ2-4
CDR3 protein: CASSLGTGGVQNIQYF

V gene: TRBV5-8
J gene: TRBJ2-1
CDR3 protein: CASSIGQGLYNEQFF

V gene: TRBV11-2
J gene: TRBJ2-5
CDR3 protein: CASSWTSDETQYF

V gene: TRBV19
J gene: TRBJ1-4
CDR3 protein: CASSRTGGTNEKLFF

V gene: TRBV4-3
J gene: TRBJ1-1
CDR3 protein: CASSQEGGLNTEAFF

V gene: TRBV20-1
J gene: TRBJ1-1
CDR3 protein: CSAPGNTEAFF

V gene: TRBV19
J gene: TRBJ1-6
CDR3 protein: CASAQQGPLNSPLHF

V gene: TRBV18
J gene: TRBJ1-1
CDR3 protein: CASSPRYQGDTEAFF

V gene: TRBV10-3
J gene: TRBJ1-5
CDR3 protein: CAISVSTGNQPQHF

V gene: TRBV6-2/TRBV6-3
J gene: TRBJ1-6
CDR3 protein: CASSYSRARDSPLHF

V gene: TRBV4-1
J gene: TRBJ1-2
CDR3 protein: CASSQLQGFDYGYTF

V gene: TRBV5-1
J gene: TRBJ1-2
CDR3 protein: CASSLLEAGGGYTF

V gene: TRBV5-4
J gene: TRBJ1-2
CDR3 protein: CASTSGQGFYGYTF

V gene: TRBV29-1
J gene: TRBJ1-5
CDR3 protein: CSIGQGGDQPQHF

V gene: TRBV6-5
J gene: TRBJ1-2
CDR3 protein: CASRGTGPNYGYTF

V gene: TRBV21-1
J gene: TRBJ1-1
CDR3 protein: CASSKDRQGIEAFF

V gene: TRBV6-6
J gene: TRBJ1-5
CDR3 protein: CASSYPPDKNQPQHF

V gene: TRBV4-3
J gene: TRBJ2-5
CDR3 protein: CASSFQGAAWETQYF

V gene: TRBV15
J gene: TRBJ2-5
CDR3 protein: CATSPLAGGRDETQYF

V gene: TRBV7-3
J gene: TRBJ2-1
CDR3 protein: CASSLPLAGGYNEQFF

V gene: TRBV19
J gene: TRBJ2-2
CDR3 protein: CASSMRLMKSGELFF

V gene: TRBV28
J gene: TRBJ1-1
CDR3 protein: CASRQGDTEAFF

V gene: TRBV10-3
J gene: TRBJ2-3
CDR3 protein: CAITSGTTDTQYF

V gene: TRBV5-8
J gene: TRBJ1-4
CDR3 protein: CASSFGRRVEKLFF